The rows below give T cell receptor beta chains drawn from one sample of a study of blood T cell repertoires in COVID-19. The table came from immunoSEQ multiplex PCR; TCRdb's copy has only in-frame clones and leaves some out. The sample includes some 250,000 clones, 75% to 90% of them seen just once. Material: peripheral blood. These receptors all stem from a man under 40 with active or convalescent COVID-19. Both conserved end residues are part of each CDR3. The D gene is left open where the match is weak. A clone size is listed for some rows: how often the clone was seen (once, few, many), or a class if it is expanded.

D gene: TRBD2
V gene: TRBV3-1/TRBV3-2
clone size: NA
J gene: TRBJ2-1
CDR3 length: 14
CDR3 protein: CASSYRGDHNEQFF
CDR3 DNA: TGTGCCAGCAGCTATCGGGGGGACCACAATGAGCAGTTCTTC

D gene: TRBD1
V gene: TRBV11-2
clone size: NA
J gene: TRBJ1-3
CDR3 length: 15
CDR3 protein: CASSWGQGAGNTIYF
CDR3 DNA: TGTGCCAGCAGTTGGGGACAGGGGGCTGGAAACACCATATATTTT

D gene: TRBD1
V gene: TRBV2
clone size: NA
J gene: TRBJ2-5
CDR3 length: 14
CDR3 protein: CASREDRRSATQYF
CDR3 DNA: TGTGCCAGCAGGGAGGACAGGAGGTCAGCGACCCAGTACTTC

D gene: NA
V gene: TRBV11-2
clone size: NA
J gene: TRBJ2-7
CDR3 length: 13
CDR3 protein: CASSLVGLHYPYF
CDR3 DNA: TGTGCCAGCAGCTTAGTGGGGCTTCACTATCCGTACTTC

D gene: NA
V gene: TRBV6-5
clone size: once
J gene: TRBJ1-6
CDR3 length: 14
CDR3 protein: CASSYSDSYSPLHF
CDR3 DNA: TGTGCCAGCAGTTACTCGGACAGTTATTCACCCCTCCACTTT

D gene: TRBD1
V gene: TRBV25-1
clone size: NA
J gene: TRBJ1-2
CDR3 length: 14
CDR3 protein: CASSEQGTVYGYTF
CDR3 DNA: TGTGCCAGCAGTGAACAGGGGACAGTCTATGGCTACACCTTC

D gene: TRBD2
V gene: TRBV6-1
clone size: NA
J gene: TRBJ2-1
CDR3 length: 16
CDR3 protein: CASSDIAGGVYNEQFF
CDR3 DNA: TGTGCCAGCAGTGATATCGCGGGGGGGGTCTACAATGAGCAGTTCTTC

D gene: NA
V gene: TRBV5-6
clone size: NA
J gene: TRBJ1-6
CDR3 length: 15
CDR3 protein: CASSLGGGYNSPLHF
CDR3 DNA: TGTGCCAGCAGCCTGGGCGGGGGTTACAATTCACCCCTCCACTTT

D gene: NA
V gene: TRBV5-8
clone size: NA
J gene: TRBJ1-6
CDR3 length: 16
CDR3 protein: CASSLGGGPYNSPLHF
CDR3 DNA: TGTGCCAGCAGCTTGGGGGGAGGTCCGTATAATTCACCCCTCCACTTT

D gene: TRBD1
V gene: TRBV9
clone size: NA
J gene: TRBJ2-7
CDR3 length: 15
CDR3 protein: CASSVGGTGVHEQYF
CDR3 DNA: TGTGCCAGCAGCGTAGGGGGGACAGGGGTCCACGAGCAGTACTTC